The rows below give T cell receptor beta chains drawn from one sample of a study of Ad26.COV2.S vaccination and SARS-CoV-2 variants. Sequencing used immunoSEQ multiplex PCR; TCRdb keeps in-frame clones, though not all of them. This repertoire shows more than 300,000 clones, around 83% found once; its top ten account for under 2%. Sequences were derived from peripheral blood, sampled in a trial of Ad26.COV2.S vaccine versus placebo. The receptors originated from a person aged 18-65 years who received the Ad26.COV2.S COVID-19 vaccine or a placebo. The CDR3 runs from the conserved cysteine through the conserved F or W. The D gene is left open where the match is weak. A clone size is listed for some rows: how often the clone was seen (once, few, many), or a class if it is expanded.

J gene: TRBJ1-5; V gene: TRBV27; D gene: .; clone size: .; CDR3 protein: CASSRYNQPQHF; CDR3 DNA: TGTGCCAGCAGTCGGTACAATCAGCCCCAGCATTTT
J gene: TRBJ1-2; V gene: TRBV7-8; D gene: .; clone size: .; CDR3 protein: CASSLGGRGEGYTF; CDR3 DNA: TGTGCCAGCAGCTTAGGTGGCAGGGGTGAGGGCTACACCTTC
J gene: TRBJ2-2; V gene: TRBV7-9; D gene: TRBD2; clone size: .; CDR3 protein: CASSLSGGTAGELFF; CDR3 DNA: TGTGCCAGCAGCTTAAGCGGGGGGACGGCCGGGGAGCTGTTTTTT
J gene: TRBJ1-1; V gene: TRBV7-2; D gene: .; clone size: .; CDR3 protein: CASSLNPGRDTEAFF; CDR3 DNA: TGTGCCAGCAGCTTAAACCCCGGGAGGGACACTGAAGCTTTCTTT
J gene: TRBJ1-6; V gene: TRBV27; D gene: .; clone size: .; CDR3 protein: CASSLLPIDSPLHF; CDR3 DNA: TGTGCCAGCAGTTTATTACCGATCGATTCACCCCTCCACTTT
J gene: TRBJ2-7; V gene: TRBV11-3; D gene: .; clone size: .; CDR3 protein: CASSLPIRGRASYEQYF; CDR3 DNA: TGTGCCAGCAGCTTACCTATTCGAGGCAGGGCCTCCTACGAGCAGTACTTC
J gene: TRBJ2-1; V gene: TRBV27; D gene: TRBD2; clone size: .; CDR3 protein: CASSLHTSGGAKEQFF; CDR3 DNA: TGTGCCAGCAGTTTACACACTAGCGGGGGAGCGAAAGAGCAGTTCTTC
J gene: TRBJ1-1; V gene: TRBV6-2/TRBV6-3; D gene: .; clone size: .; CDR3 protein: CASSYNGVGMNTEAFF; CDR3 DNA: TGTGCCAGCAGTTACAACGGGGTGGGCATGAACACTGAAGCTTTCTTT
J gene: TRBJ2-3; V gene: TRBV4-3; D gene: .; clone size: once; CDR3 protein: CASSQGLRGYTDTQYF; CDR3 DNA: TGCGCCAGCAGCCAAGGTTTGCGGGGATACACAGATACGCAGTATTTT
J gene: TRBJ1-4; V gene: TRBV19; D gene: TRBD1; clone size: .; CDR3 protein: CASRDRGAHNEKLFF; CDR3 DNA: TGTGCCAGTAGGGACAGGGGGGCCCATAATGAAAAACTGTTTTTT
J gene: TRBJ1-1; V gene: TRBV29-1; D gene: .; clone size: .; CDR3 protein: CSALNSGLNTEAFF; CDR3 DNA: TGCAGCGCTCTAAATTCGGGGCTGAACACTGAAGCTTTCTTT
J gene: TRBJ1-1; V gene: TRBV29-1; D gene: .; clone size: .; CDR3 protein: CSVGTQVMNTEAFF; CDR3 DNA: TGCAGCGTTGGGACACAGGTCATGAACACTGAAGCTTTCTTT
J gene: TRBJ1-5; V gene: TRBV18; D gene: TRBD1; clone size: .; CDR3 protein: CASSHTGTGENQPQHF; CDR3 DNA: TGTGCCAGCTCACATACCGGGACAGGGGAAAATCAGCCCCAGCATTTT
J gene: TRBJ2-4; V gene: TRBV14; D gene: TRBD1; clone size: .; CDR3 protein: CASSQGTGGRIQYF; CDR3 DNA: TGTGCCAGCAGCCAAGGGACAGGGGGCCGCATTCAGTACTTC
J gene: TRBJ1-2; V gene: TRBV9; D gene: TRBD1; clone size: .; CDR3 protein: CASTYGQEGGYTF; CDR3 DNA: TGTGCCAGCACCTATGGACAGGAAGGCGGCTACACCTTC
J gene: TRBJ1-3; V gene: TRBV19; D gene: .; clone size: .; CDR3 protein: CASSEQISGNTIYF; CDR3 DNA: TGTGCCAGTAGTGAACAGATCTCTGGAAACACCATATATTTT
J gene: TRBJ1-1; V gene: TRBV7-2; D gene: .; clone size: .; CDR3 protein: CASSFKDSPNTEAFF; CDR3 DNA: TGTGCCAGCAGCTTCAAGGACAGCCCTAACACTGAAGCTTTCTTT
J gene: TRBJ2-3; V gene: TRBV7-2; D gene: TRBD2; clone size: .; CDR3 protein: CASSLAGGARPGTQYF; CDR3 DNA: TGTGCCAGCAGCTTAGCCGGGGGGGCCCGCCCCGGTACGCAGTATTTT
J gene: TRBJ1-1; V gene: TRBV3-1/TRBV3-2; D gene: .; clone size: .; CDR3 protein: CASRGRTEAFF; CDR3 DNA: TGTGCCAGCAGGGGACGGACTGAAGCTTTCTTT
J gene: TRBJ2-3; V gene: TRBV6-5; D gene: TRBD2; clone size: .; CDR3 protein: CASSTGGPEYF; CDR3 DNA: TGTGCCAGCAGTACGGGGGGGCCGGAGTATTTT
J gene: TRBJ2-5; V gene: TRBV7-7; D gene: TRBD1; clone size: .; CDR3 protein: CASSTQGTGQETQYF; CDR3 DNA: TGTGCTAGCAGCACACAGGGGACGGGGCAAGAGACCCAGTACTTC
J gene: TRBJ2-1; V gene: TRBV19; D gene: .; clone size: .; CDR3 protein: CASSLTGLTYNEQFF; CDR3 DNA: TGTGCCAGTAGCCTTACAGGGCTCACCTACAATGAGCAGTTCTTC
J gene: TRBJ1-5; V gene: TRBV7-8; D gene: .; clone size: .; CDR3 protein: CASSLERGGQPQHF; CDR3 DNA: TGTGCCAGCAGCTTAGAACGGGGAGGTCAGCCCCAGCATTTT
J gene: TRBJ1-1; V gene: TRBV6-6; D gene: TRBD1; clone size: once; CDR3 protein: CASSYSQGGADTEAFF; CDR3 DNA: TGTGCCAGCAGTTACTCGCAGGGGGGAGCGGACACTGAAGCTTTCTTT
J gene: TRBJ2-5; V gene: TRBV30; D gene: .; clone size: .; CDR3 protein: CAWSEGAGGETQYF; CDR3 DNA: TGTGCCTGGAGTGAAGGGGCGGGTGGGGAGACCCAGTACTTC
J gene: TRBJ2-1; V gene: TRBV5-1; D gene: .; clone size: once; CDR3 protein: CASSAGGAGNEQFF; CDR3 DNA: TGCGCCAGCAGCGCAGGGGGGGCTGGCAATGAGCAGTTCTTC
J gene: TRBJ2-7; V gene: TRBV6-1; D gene: .; clone size: .; CDR3 protein: CASSEPGRAYEQYF; CDR3 DNA: TGTGCCAGCAGTGAACCGGGCAGGGCTTACGAGCAGTACTTC
J gene: TRBJ1-2; V gene: TRBV10-3; D gene: .; clone size: once; CDR3 protein: CAISGGQTGYTF; CDR3 DNA: TGTGCCATCTCTGGTGGCCAGACGGGCTACACCTTC
J gene: TRBJ2-3; V gene: TRBV7-8; D gene: TRBD1; clone size: .; CDR3 protein: CASSLGVDRGRDTQYF; CDR3 DNA: TGTGCCAGCAGCTTAGGGGTCGACAGGGGGAGAGATACGCAGTATTTT
J gene: TRBJ1-3; V gene: TRBV15; D gene: .; clone size: .; CDR3 protein: CATSSRSSGNTIYF; CDR3 DNA: TGTGCCACCAGCAGTAGGAGCTCTGGAAACACCATATATTTT
J gene: TRBJ2-1; V gene: TRBV30; D gene: .; clone size: .; CDR3 protein: CAWSVRGSGTYNEQFF; CDR3 DNA: TGTGCCTGGAGTGTACGGGGGTCGGGTACCTACAATGAGCAGTTCTTC
J gene: TRBJ2-1; V gene: TRBV5-5; D gene: .; clone size: .; CDR3 protein: CASSTTRARGSNEQFF; CDR3 DNA: TGTGCCAGCAGCACCACCAGGGCTCGGGGTAGCAATGAGCAGTTCTTC
J gene: TRBJ1-1; V gene: TRBV2; D gene: .; clone size: few; CDR3 protein: CASSKGVWLNTEAFF; CDR3 DNA: TGTGCCAGCAGTAAAGGGGTGTGGTTGAACACTGAAGCTTTCTTT
J gene: TRBJ1-5; V gene: TRBV6-6; D gene: .; clone size: .; CDR3 protein: CASSRALSDQPQHF; CDR3 DNA: TGTGCCAGCAGCCGGGCCTTGTCCGATCAGCCCCAGCATTTT
J gene: TRBJ1-6; V gene: TRBV12-3/TRBV12-4; D gene: .; clone size: .; CDR3 protein: CASSPQQGSPLHF; CDR3 DNA: TGTGCCAGCAGTCCTCAACAGGGCTCACCCCTCCACTTT
J gene: TRBJ2-7; V gene: TRBV6-1; D gene: TRBD2; clone size: few; CDR3 protein: CASSEGLASGGSYEQYF; CDR3 DNA: TGTGCCAGCAGTGAAGGTTTGGCTAGCGGGGGGTCCTACGAGCAGTACTTC
J gene: TRBJ1-5; V gene: TRBV6-6; D gene: .; clone size: .; CDR3 protein: CASSYYAGILDQPQHF; CDR3 DNA: TGTGCCAGCAGTTACTATGCAGGGATACTAGATCAGCCCCAGCATTTT
J gene: TRBJ2-6; V gene: TRBV5-1; D gene: .; clone size: .; CDR3 protein: CASSLALSRTSGANVLTF; CDR3 DNA: TGCGCCAGCAGCTTGGCCTTATCACGCACCTCTGGGGCCAACGTCCTGACTTTC
J gene: TRBJ2-2; V gene: TRBV6-4; D gene: .; clone size: .; CDR3 protein: CASSDTNTGELFF; CDR3 DNA: TGTGCCAGCAGTGACACGAACACCGGGGAGCTGTTTTTT
J gene: TRBJ1-1; V gene: TRBV19; D gene: TRBD1; clone size: .; CDR3 protein: CASSIRGGNTEAFF; CDR3 DNA: TGTGCCAGTAGTATCAGGGGGGGAAACACTGAAGCTTTCTTT
J gene: TRBJ1-1; V gene: TRBV18; D gene: .; clone size: .; CDR3 protein: CASSPQGYTEAFF; CDR3 DNA: TGTGCCAGCTCACCTCAGGGTTACACTGAAGCTTTCTTT